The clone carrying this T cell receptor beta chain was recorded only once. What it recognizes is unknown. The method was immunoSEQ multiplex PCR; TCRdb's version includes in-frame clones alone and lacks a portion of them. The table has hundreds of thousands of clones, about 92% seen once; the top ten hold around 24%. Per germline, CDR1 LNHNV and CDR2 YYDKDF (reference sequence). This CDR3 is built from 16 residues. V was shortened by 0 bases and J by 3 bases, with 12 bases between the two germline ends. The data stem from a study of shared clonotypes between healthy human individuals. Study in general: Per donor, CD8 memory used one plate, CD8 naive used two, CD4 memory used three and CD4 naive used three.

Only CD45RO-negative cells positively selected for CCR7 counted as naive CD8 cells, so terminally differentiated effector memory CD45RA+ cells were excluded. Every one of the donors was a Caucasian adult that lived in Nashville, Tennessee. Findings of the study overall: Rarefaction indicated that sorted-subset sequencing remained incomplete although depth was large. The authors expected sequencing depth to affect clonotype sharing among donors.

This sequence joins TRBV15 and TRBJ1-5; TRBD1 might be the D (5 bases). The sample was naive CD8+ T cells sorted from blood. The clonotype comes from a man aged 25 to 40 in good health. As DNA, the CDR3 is TGTGCCACCAGCAGAGATCGGAGAGGGGTCAATCAGCCCCAGCATTTT. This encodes CATSRDRRGVNQPQHF. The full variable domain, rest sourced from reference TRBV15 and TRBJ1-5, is DAMVIQNPRYQVTQFGKPVTLSCSQTLNHNVMYWYQQKSSQAPKLLFHYYDKDFNNEADTPDNFQSRRPNTSFCFLDIRSPGLGDTAMYLCATSRDRRGVNQPQHFGDGTRLSIL.